Presented here are 20 T cell receptor beta chains from one specimen sequenced in a study of blood T cell repertoires in COVID-19. Data came from immunoSEQ multiplex PCR; TCRdb stores just in-frame clones and leaves some out. The data hold roughly 140,000 clones, with approximately 85% observed a single time. What was sequenced was peripheral blood. The receptors were gathered from a woman aged 55-75 years with COVID-19, enrolled during active disease.

V gene TRBV7-9 combines with J gene TRBJ2-3; weak D call: TRBD2 (6 bases). Germline CDR1 is SEHNR and CDR2 is FQNEAQ (reference sequence). With 5 bases removed from V and 0 bases from J, the gap between germline ends came to 15 bases. The CDR3 covers 16 residues. The chain's CDR3 is CASSTQGGVSTDTQYF. The DNA for the CDR3 is TGTGCCAGCAGCACGCAGGGCGGGGTTAGCACAGATACGCAGTATTTT.

This chain uses TRBV5-1 with TRBJ2-7, with 10 bases that match TRBD2. CDR3 length: 16 residues. CDR1 and CDR2 (germline): SGHRS, YFSETQ. Unmatched junction bases numbered 10, after V lost 2 bases and J lost 5 bases. The CDR3 here is CASSLRLAGQADEQYF. The CDR3 region has the DNA TGCGCCAGCAGCTTACGACTAGCGGGCCAAGCGGACGAGCAGTACTTC.

The rearrangement joins TRBV9 to TRBJ1-1, with D possibly TRBD1 on 5 matching bases. The V end was cut by 3 bases, the J end by 4 bases, with 19 bases between. Germline loops: CDR1 SGDLS, CDR2 YYNGEE. The CDR3 runs 16 residues. DNA of the CDR3: TGTGCCAGCAGCGCGCACTCTCAGGGAAGGAGCACTGAAGCTTTCTTT. As protein: CASSAHSQGRSTEAFF.

This clone was counted a single time. The gene calls are TRBV19 and TRBJ2-3; TRBD1 aligns across 8 bases. Germline lookup yields CDR1 LNHDA and CDR2 SQIVND (reference sequence). The CDR3 has 16 amino acids. The trim removed 3 bases at V and 5 bases at J, leaving 10 bases unmatched. The CDR3 protein is CASSIGGQGFEDTQYF. The CDR3 DNA follows: TGTGCCAGTAGTATTGGTGGACAGGGATTTGAAGATACGCAGTATTTT.

The chain is built from TRBV27 and TRBJ2-7, with 9 positions matching TRBD1. The CDR3 extends over 14 amino acids. CDR1 is MNHEY, CDR2 SMNVEV, per germline (reference sequence). V gave up 1 base and J gave up 7 bases; unmatched junction bases: 5. The DNA for the CDR3 is TGTGCCAGCAGTTTATACAGGGGGCGCAGGGAGCAGTACTTC. This codes for CASSLYRGRREQYF.

V usage is TRBV23-1 and J usage is TRBJ1-6, with a weak D call TRBD1 (6 bases). TRBV23-1 is annotated as an ORF whose role is uncertain. The ends were cut back, 9 bases at V and 7 bases at J, with 13 bases in the middle. There are 13 residues in the CDR3. In DNA form, the CDR3 reads TGCGCCAGTGGGGGGGCTAGAAATTCACCCCTCCACTTT. Translated: CASGGARNSPLHF.

J is TRBJ1-1 and V is TRBV5-6; TRBD1 agrees at 7 bases. The trim removed 0 bases at V and 3 bases at J, leaving 5 bases unmatched. Germline V CDR1 and CDR2: SGHDT, YYEEEE. The CDR3 totals 15 residues. DNA of the CDR3: TGTGCCAGCAGCTTGGTGGGACAGTCTCACACTGAAGCTTTCTTT. Encoded protein: CASSLVGQSHTEAFF.

The chain carries TRBV4-1 and TRBJ2-7; weak D call: TRBD1 (6 bases). There are 14 residues in the CDR3. V was shortened by 0 bases and J by 4 bases, with 10 bases between the two germline ends. Germline values: CDR1 MGHRA, CDR2 YSYEKL. Here the CDR3 reads CASSQENRAYEQYF. In DNA form, the CDR3 reads TGCGCCAGCAGCCAAGAAAACAGGGCATACGAGCAGTACTTC.

This clone appeared once. The chain has TRBV28 and TRBJ1-1; the D gene is possibly TRBD1 (6 bases). Trimming left V 3 bases short and J 4 bases short, with 18 bases between. Germline V gene data show CDR1 as MDHEN and CDR2 as SYDVKM. The CDR3 has 16 amino acids. The CDR3 region is CASSFQLGGGGTEAFF. The CDR3 nucleotides are TGTGCCAGCAGTTTCCAACTCGGGGGAGGGGGCACTGAAGCTTTCTTT.

V gene TRBV9 combines with J gene TRBJ1-3, with 9 bases identical to TRBD1. Per germline, CDR1 SGDLS and CDR2 YYNGEE. The CDR3 runs 15 residues. Trimming at V came to 1 base and at J to 8 bases, leaving 7 bases not matched to a gene. The CDR3 DNA reads as TGTGCCAGCAGCGTAACGACAGGGGGTATGGACACCATATATTTT. It specifies CASSVTTGGMDTIYF.

V usage is TRBV5-1 and J usage is TRBJ1-2, with TRBD1 as a possible D gene (5 bases). Looked up from germline, CDR1 is SGHRS and CDR2 is YFSETQ. The V end lost 1 base, the J end lost 6 bases, and 16 bases lay between the germline ends. The CDR3 has 15 residues. CDR3 region: CASSLIGRAHDGYTF. CDR3 bases: TGCGCCAGCAGCTTGATCGGCAGGGCCCATGATGGCTACACCTTC.

V is TRBV9 and J is TRBJ2-4; TRBD1 agrees at 10 bases. The CDR3 runs to 18 residues. J lost 9 bases, V lost 3 bases, and 18 bases had no gene match. The germline V gene has CDR1 SGDLS and CDR2 YYNGEE. CDR3 DNA sequence: TGTGCCAGCAGCGAGGGACAGGGGTCACCTACAAGAAAAGGCATTCAGTACTTC. Its translation: CASSEGQGSPTRKGIQYF.

The chain joins TRBV11-2 to TRBJ2-1; 9 positions agree with TRBD2. V lost 3 bases to trimming and J lost 9 bases; unmatched junction nucleotides: 9. Looked up from germline, CDR1 is SGHAT and CDR2 is FQNNGV. The CDR3 is 15 amino acids. The CDR3 sequence is CASSLVGGGDFEQFF. The CDR3 DNA is TGTGCCAGCAGCTTGGTTGGCGGGGGGGATTTTGAGCAGTTCTTC.

This chain uses TRBV6-2 or TRBV6-3 with TRBJ2-5; tentative D call: TRBD2 (6 bases). CDR3 length equals 18 residues. The V and J ends lost 0 bases and 1 base respectively, with 18 bases between them. Germline assignment: CDR1 MNHEY and CDR2 SVGEGT. The CDR3 region is CASSYSSEDYVFQETQYF. Written as DNA, the CDR3 is TGTGCCAGCAGTTACTCGAGTGAGGACTACGTCTTCCAAGAGACCCAGTACTTC.

The chain employs TRBV10-2 and TRBJ1-2, with unresolved D. The V end lost 5 bases, the J end lost 4 bases, and 17 bases lay between the germline ends. CDR1 and CDR2 from the germline V gene are WSHSY and SAAADI. The CDR3 spans 15 residues. The CDR3 sequence: CASSSGEGSPYGYTF. DNA of the CDR3: TGCGCCAGCAGTTCGGGAGAGGGATCTCCCTATGGCTACACCTTC.

V usage is TRBV5-5 and J usage is TRBJ2-7; TRBD1 matches 8 bases. With V trimmed by 2 bases and J by 3 bases, 7 bases remained unmatched. The germline CDR1 and CDR2 sequences are SGHKS and YYEKEE (reference sequence). The CDR3 extends over 15 amino acids. The DNA of the CDR3 is TGTGCCAGCAGCTTTTCGTCAGGGGGCTTCTACGAGCAGTACTTC. It codes for CASSFSSGGFYEQYF.

A few counts support this clone. Other nucleotide sequences in the sample specify the same CDR3. The V call is TRBV7-2, the J call TRBJ2-3; D is undetermined. This CDR3 comprises 13 residues. The germline V gene has CDR1 SGHTA and CDR2 FQGNSA. V was trimmed by 2 bases and J by 0 bases, leaving 3 bases between them. The CDR3 region has the DNA TGTGCCAGCAGCTTACCTAGCACAGATACGCAGTATTTT. Amino acids: CASSLPSTDTQYF.

The J gene is TRBJ1-1, the V gene TRBV10-1; D call uncertain. Germline CDR1 reads WNHNN; CDR2 reads SYGVQD (reference sequence). V was pared by 5 bases and J by 4 bases, with 11 bases between. The CDR3 runs 13 residues. For the CDR3, the DNA is TGCGCCAGCAGTCGGGGTTTGGGCACTGAAGCTTTCTTT. It encodes CASSRGLGTEAFF.

This sequence joins TRBV7-3 and TRBJ2-2; possibly TRBD1 for D (5 bases). Germline lookup yields CDR1 SGHTA and CDR2 FQGTGA. The V end was cut by 5 bases, the J end by 5 bases, with 12 bases between. The CDR3 runs 14 residues. The CDR3 coding sequence is TGTGCCAGCAGCCCTCAACAGGAGACCGGGGAGCTGTTTTTT. Encoded protein: CASSPQQETGELFF.

The chain is built from TRBV5-1 and TRBJ2-7; 8 positions match TRBD2. The CDR3 loop spans 15 amino acids. Losses at the gene ends were 4 bases for V and 7 bases for J; bases not matched to a gene: 13. CDR1 SGHRS and CDR2 YFSETQ come from the germline V gene. The CDR3 DNA reads as TGCGCCAGCAGCCCCATTGGGACTAGGACGGGGGAGCAGTACTTC. This translates into CASSPIGTRTGEQYF.